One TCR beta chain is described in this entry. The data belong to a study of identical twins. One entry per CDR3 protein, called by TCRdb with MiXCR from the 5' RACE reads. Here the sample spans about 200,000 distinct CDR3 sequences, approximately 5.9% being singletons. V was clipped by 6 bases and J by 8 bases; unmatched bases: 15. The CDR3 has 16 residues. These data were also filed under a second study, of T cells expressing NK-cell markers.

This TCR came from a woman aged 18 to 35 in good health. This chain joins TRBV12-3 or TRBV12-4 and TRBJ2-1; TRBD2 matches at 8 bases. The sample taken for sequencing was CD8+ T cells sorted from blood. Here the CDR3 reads CASRDDSGESVDEQFF. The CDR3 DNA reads TGTGCCAGCAGAGACGATAGCGGGGAGTCGGTCGATGAGCAGTTCTTC.